This is a list of T cell receptor beta chains from one sample in a study of T cells in tumors after PD-1 blockade. TCRdb keeps only in-frame clones here, not all; method: immunoSEQ multiplex PCR. The table has 45,000 to 60,000 clones, roughly 80% seen once. This specimen was PBMCs, taken before anti-PD-1 therapy. The source of these receptors is a human donor with advanced basal cell or squamous cell carcinoma (not recorded which). The CDR3 runs from the conserved cysteine through the conserved F or W. A D gene is named only where the DNA matches it firmly. Rows may omit the clone size; those that give it use once, few, many or a size class.

D gene,J gene,V gene,clone size,CDR3 DNA,CDR3 protein
TRBD1,TRBJ1-2,TRBV2,.,TGTGCCAGCACAATCGGGACAGGGGGCGGCTACACCTTC,CASTIGTGGGYTF
.,TRBJ1-2,TRBV5-1,.,TGCGCCAGCAGCTTGGACCCGCTCGGGGCTGGCTACACCTTC,CASSLDPLGAGYTF
.,TRBJ2-3,TRBV2,.,TGTGCCAGCAGTGAGGGCGGGAGCACAGATACGCAGTATTTT,CASSEGGSTDTQYF
.,TRBJ1-1,TRBV11-3,.,TGTGCCAGCAGCTTTTCTGGGACTGAAGCTTTCTTT,CASSFSGTEAFF
TRBD1,TRBJ2-7,TRBV29-1,medium-sized,TGCAGCGTTGCGCGGGACAGGGGAGAGGAGCAGTACTTC,CSVARDRGEEQYF
.,TRBJ1-5,TRBV20-1,once,TGCAGTGCTAGTTTTGAGAGGAGCAATCAGCCCCAGCATTTT,CSASFERSNQPQHF
.,TRBJ2-7,TRBV5-1,.,TGCGCCAGCAGCTTGGCGTATCATTCCTACGAGCAGTACTTC,CASSLAYHSYEQYF
.,TRBJ1-1,TRBV19,.,TGTGCCAGTAGTATAGGGTTAGGCAAGGGACAAGCTTTCTTT,CASSIGLGKGQAFF
TRBD2,TRBJ2-1,TRBV19,.,TGTGCCAGTAGTGGAGCGGGAGGGGCACAGTTCTTC,CASSGAGGAQFF
.,TRBJ1-1,TRBV5-6,.,TGTGCCAGCAGCTTGACCCAGTTGTTAGGCACTGAAGCTTTCTTT,CASSLTQLLGTEAFF
TRBD1,TRBJ2-7,TRBV6-6,.,TGTGCCAGCAGTTACGCCGTCGGGACAGATGATTACGAGCAGTACTTC,CASSYAVGTDDYEQYF
TRBD1,TRBJ2-1,TRBV5-6,.,TGTGCCAGCAGCTTGGGGACAGGGTACAATGAGCAGTTCTTC,CASSLGTGYNEQFF
.,TRBJ2-1,TRBV2,few,TGTGCCAGCAGTCTCTACCGGGACAATGAGCAGTTCTTC,CASSLYRDNEQFF
TRBD1,TRBJ1-6,TRBV12-5,.,TGTGCTAGTGGTTATGGACAGGTACCTGGTTCACCCCTCCACTTT,CASGYGQVPGSPLHF
TRBD2,TRBJ2-7,TRBV7-3,once,TGTGCCAGCAGCTTGGAAAACCCCGGGACTAGCGGGGGCAAGCAGTACTTC,CASSLENPGTSGGKQYF
.,TRBJ2-3,TRBV19,few,TGTGCCAGTAGTGAATGGGGTAGCGCAGATACGCAGTATTTT,CASSEWGSADTQYF
.,TRBJ1-5,TRBV4-1,.,TGCGCCAGCAGCCCAGAGGGACACGATGATCAGCCCCAGCATTTT,CASSPEGHDDQPQHF
.,TRBJ1-5,TRBV3-1/TRBV3-2,.,TGTGCCAGCAGTCAGGGGTATAGCAATCAGCCCCAGCATTTT,CASSQGYSNQPQHF
.,TRBJ1-6,TRBV28,.,TGTGCCAGCACCCAATGGGAGGGAAATAATTCACCCCTCCACTTT,CASTQWEGNNSPLHF
.,TRBJ1-1,TRBV7-8,.,TGTGCCAGCAGCTTAGCAGGGTTGAACACTGAAGCTTTCTTT,CASSLAGLNTEAFF
.,TRBJ2-3,TRBV19,.,TGTGCCAGTAGTATATCCCAGATGGCCACAGATACGCAGTATTTT,CASSISQMATDTQYF
.,TRBJ2-7,TRBV7-9,.,TGTGCCAGCAGCTTAGGAAGACAGAACTACGAGCAGTACTTC,CASSLGRQNYEQYF
TRBD1,TRBJ1-4,TRBV3-1/TRBV3-2,.,TGTGCCAGCAGCCAGAGACGTGGGACAGGGAATTCTAGAATTGAAAAACTGTTTTTT,CASSQRRGTGNSRIEKLFF
TRBD1,TRBJ1-1,TRBV6-5,.,TGTGCCAGCAGGCGGGCCAGGGGGACGAACACTGAAGCTTTCTTT,CASRRARGTNTEAFF
TRBD1,TRBJ1-1,TRBV6-6,few,TGTGCCAGCAGTTACCTATACCGGGACAGTGAAGCTTTCTTT,CASSYLYRDSEAFF
TRBD2,TRBJ2-1,TRBV2,.,TGTGCCAGCAATTCACGGGGGGTTAAGAATGAGCAGTTCTTC,CASNSRGVKNEQFF
.,TRBJ2-7,TRBV3-1/TRBV3-2,.,TGTGCCAGCAGCCAAGATTTCGAGCAGTACTTC,CASSQDFEQYF
TRBD1,TRBJ1-2,TRBV27,.,TGTGCCAGCAGTCCGGGGACAGGGGCGGTGACCTTC,CASSPGTGAVTF
.,TRBJ2-6,TRBV6-5,.,TGTGCCAGCAGTTACTCTGCCAGGTCCTCCTCAGAGGTCCTGACTTTC,CASSYSARSSSEVLTF
TRBD2,TRBJ2-7,TRBV28,many,TGTGCCAGCTCTCCCGGCGGGGGGGAGCAGTACTTC,CASSPGGGEQYF
.,TRBJ1-4,TRBV7-9,.,TGTGCCAGCAGCTTAAGGGGAACTAATGAAAAACTGTTTTTT,CASSLRGTNEKLFF
TRBD2,TRBJ2-1,TRBV10-1,.,TGCGCCAGCAGTGAGAACGTAGCGGGGTTCTACAATGAGCAGTTCTTC,CASSENVAGFYNEQFF
TRBD1,TRBJ1-1,TRBV5-4,.,TGTGCCAGCAGCTTGACAGGGGCAGGGGGGACTGAAGCTTTCTTT,CASSLTGAGGTEAFF
TRBD2,TRBJ2-3,TRBV28,.,TGTGCCAGCAGTAATAGCGGGAGTATCCCGCAGTATTTT,CASSNSGSIPQYF
.,TRBJ2-5,TRBV7-6,few,TGTGCCAGCAGCGCAGGGATATCCTGGGGAGAGACCCAGTACTTC,CASSAGISWGETQYF
.,TRBJ1-2,TRBV6-5,once,TGTGCCAGCAGCCATCCAAGGGGGGCCGGTTATGGCTACACCTTC,CASSHPRGAGYGYTF
.,TRBJ2-5,TRBV4-1,.,TGCGCCAGCAGCCGGGTGAAGTCGGTGCGAGAGACCCAGTACTTC,CASSRVKSVRETQYF
TRBD1,TRBJ2-7,TRBV2,once,TGTGCCAGCAGTAAGACAGGGGGGACTGCCTACGAGCAGTACTTC,CASSKTGGTAYEQYF
.,TRBJ1-2,TRBV9,.,TGTGCCAGCAGTCTCTCTGAAGGGAGCATGGTCGGCTACACCTTC,CASSLSEGSMVGYTF
TRBD2,TRBJ2-3,TRBV7-2,few,TGTGCCAGCAGCTTAAGTCTAGCGGGAGGGCGGCTCACAGATACGCAGTATTTT,CASSLSLAGGRLTDTQYF
TRBD2,TRBJ2-1,TRBV2,.,TGTGCCAGCAGTGCCGGGGGGGTCCATGAGCAGTTCTTC,CASSAGGVHEQFF
.,TRBJ1-5,TRBV5-5,.,TGTGCCAGCAGCTTGGGTCAGGGCCTACAGCCCCAGCATTTT,CASSLGQGLQPQHF
.,TRBJ2-7,TRBV6-5,.,TGTGCCAGCAGTTACGAGAGACACCCCTCCTACGAGCAGTACTTC,CASSYERHPSYEQYF
.,TRBJ1-1,TRBV3-1/TRBV3-2,once,TGTGCCAGCAGCCAAGAGTGGGGGAGGGGTGAAGCTTTCTTT,CASSQEWGRGEAFF
.,TRBJ2-2,TRBV18,.,TGTGCCAGCTCACAGCTTTCATGGCGGAACACCGGGGAGCTGTTTTTT,CASSQLSWRNTGELFF
.,TRBJ1-2,TRBV6-5,.,TGTGCCAGCAGTCCCTCCCTCGGGGGTTGGTGGGGCTACACCTTC,CASSPSLGGWWGYTF